These 6 T cell receptor beta chains share one sample of origin, sequenced in a study of control samples from healthy donors and cancer patients. Sequenced by immunoSEQ multiplex PCR; TCRdb stores in-frame clones only, minus some. The sample has about 140,000 clones, roughly 92% seen once. The sample taken for sequencing was blood. The receptor source for this set is a man under 40 in good health.

J is TRBJ1-1 and V is TRBV2, with D tentatively TRBD1 (5 bases). The CDR3 is 12 residues long. Trimming stripped 6 bases from V and 2 bases from J, with 7 bases between. Germline values: CDR1 SNHLY, CDR2 FYNNEI. The CDR3 region has the DNA TGTGCCAGCAGGCGGGACAACACTGAAGCTTTCTTT. Its protein product is CASRRDNTEAFF.

The chain employs TRBV6-1 and TRBJ2-7, with D maybe TRBD1 (8 bases). Trimming pared 4 bases from V and 7 bases from J, leaving 26 bases between. Germline loops: CDR1 MNHNS, CDR2 SASEGT. This CDR3 spans 17 amino acids. The CDR3 loop is CASSALAGGRGREEQYF. The DNA for the CDR3 is TGTGCCAGCAGTGCTTTAGCGGGTGGCAGGGGGCGGGAGGAGCAGTACTTC.

The rearrangement uses TRBV11-3 and TRBJ1-2; 9 nucleotides match TRBD1. J was trimmed by 7 bases and V by 5 bases; bases with no gene match: 11. There are 15 residues in the CDR3. Germline CDR1 SGHNT, CDR2 YENEEA. The CDR3, as DNA: TGTGCCAGCAGCCACTCCGGACAGGGGAGTGGTGGCTACACCTTC. It translates to CASSHSGQGSGGYTF.

The chain combines TRBV6-4 with TRBJ1-6, with D unresolved. Looked up from germline, CDR1 is MRHNA and CDR2 is SNTAGT. Trimming removed 4 bases from V and 9 bases from J, with 10 bases in between. The CDR3 covers 13 residues. CDR3 amino acids: CASSATEGSPLHF. The CDR3 coding sequence is TGTGCCAGCAGTGCGACGGAGGGTTCACCCCTCCACTTT.

J is TRBJ2-4 and V is TRBV5-5; 9 bases are shared with TRBD1. The CDR3 length is 16 residues. The germline V gene encodes CDR1 SGHKS and CDR2 YYEKEE (reference sequence). V was pared by 4 bases and J by 3 bases, with 8 bases of the junction left unmatched. In DNA, the CDR3 is TGTGCCAGCAGCCTGGGACAGGGCATTGGCAAAAACATTCAGTACTTC. The encoded protein is CASSLGQGIGKNIQYF.

The genes are TRBV30 and TRBJ1-1, with 11 bases identical to TRBD1. V lost 4 bases to trimming and J lost 7 bases; unmatched junction nucleotides: 11. CDR3 size: 15 residues. From germline, CDR1 is GTSNPN and CDR2 SVGIG (reference sequence). CDR3 bases: TGTGCCTGGAACTTGTATGGACAGGGGGCCCTTGAAGCTTTCTTT. This gives the protein CAWNLYGQGALEAFF. Combining the CDR3 with reference TRBV30 and TRBJ1-1 gives the whole variable domain SQTIHQWPATLVQPVGSPLSLECTVEGTSNPNLYWYRQAAGRGLQLLFYSVGIGQISSEVPQNLSASRPQDRQFILSSKKLLLSDSGFYLCAWNLYGQGALEAFFGQGTRLTVV.